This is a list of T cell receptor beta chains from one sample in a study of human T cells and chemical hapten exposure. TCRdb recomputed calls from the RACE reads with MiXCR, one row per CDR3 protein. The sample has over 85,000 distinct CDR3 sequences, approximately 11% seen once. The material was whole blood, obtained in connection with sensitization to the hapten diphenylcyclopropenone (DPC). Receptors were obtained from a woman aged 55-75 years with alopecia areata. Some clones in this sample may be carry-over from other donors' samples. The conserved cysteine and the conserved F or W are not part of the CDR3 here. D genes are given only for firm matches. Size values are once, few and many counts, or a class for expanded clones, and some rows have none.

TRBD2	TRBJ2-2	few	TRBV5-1	ASSPASGGTGELF
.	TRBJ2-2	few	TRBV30	AWSRVEDGELF
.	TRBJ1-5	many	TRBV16	ASSHGYLNQPQH
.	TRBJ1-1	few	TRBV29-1	SVVGGASNTEAF
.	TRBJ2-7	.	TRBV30	AWSVRHEQY
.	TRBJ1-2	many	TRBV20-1	SANRDTNYGYT
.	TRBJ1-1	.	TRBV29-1	SVCSVNTEAF
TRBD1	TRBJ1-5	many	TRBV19	ASSFLQGAPEQPQH
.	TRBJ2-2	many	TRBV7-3	ASSLLPHRDTGELF
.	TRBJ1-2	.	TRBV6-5	ASSSTGHIYGYT
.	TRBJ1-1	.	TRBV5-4	ASSLGGASNTEAF
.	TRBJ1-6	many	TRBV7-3	ASSLGGEHSPLH
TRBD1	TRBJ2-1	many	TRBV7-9	ASGRGQGARNEQF
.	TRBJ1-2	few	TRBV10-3	AISDTGVGNYGYT
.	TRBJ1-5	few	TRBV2	ASSDPMGGDSNQPQH
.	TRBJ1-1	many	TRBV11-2	ASSPDRSGVTEAF
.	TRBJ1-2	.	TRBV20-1	SARAGVWGYGYT
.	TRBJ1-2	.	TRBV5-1	ASSPDGDYGYT
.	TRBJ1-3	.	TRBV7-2	ASNTRSGNTIY
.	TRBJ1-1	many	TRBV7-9	ASSPGTAGTEAF
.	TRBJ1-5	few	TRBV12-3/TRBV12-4	ASTGDNTGNQPQH
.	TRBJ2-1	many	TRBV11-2	ASTKEVSGRWGEQF
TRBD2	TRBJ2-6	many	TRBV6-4	ASSTTSGGPGGISGANVLT
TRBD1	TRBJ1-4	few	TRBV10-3	AIRAGTGQAANEKLF
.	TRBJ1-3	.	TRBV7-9	ASRLGTGNTIY
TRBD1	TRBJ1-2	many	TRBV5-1	ASSLGITGGAGYGYT
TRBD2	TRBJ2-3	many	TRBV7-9	ASSTERGRNTQY
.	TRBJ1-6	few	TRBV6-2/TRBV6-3	ASSQSGASPLH
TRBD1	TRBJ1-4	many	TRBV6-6	ASSRTGEKLF
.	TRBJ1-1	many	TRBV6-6	ASSPPGIAGGHTNTEAF
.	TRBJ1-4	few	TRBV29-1	SAGTPTEKLF
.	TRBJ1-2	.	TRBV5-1	ASSSGTTRVYGYT
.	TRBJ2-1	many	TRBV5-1	ASSGTSVAQF
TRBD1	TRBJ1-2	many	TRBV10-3	AIRLQGANYGYT
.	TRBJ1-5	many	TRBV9	ASSVTGEAYQPQH
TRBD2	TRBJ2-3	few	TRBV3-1	ASSQDLAGGTDTQY
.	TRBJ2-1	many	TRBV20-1	SARDGGVEQF
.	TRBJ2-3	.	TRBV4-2	ASSQDVGPRVDTQY
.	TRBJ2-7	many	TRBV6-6	ASSYSTRREQY
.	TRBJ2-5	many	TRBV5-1	ASSLTGGEETQY
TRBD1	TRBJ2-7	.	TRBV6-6	ASSYTGTGAYEQY
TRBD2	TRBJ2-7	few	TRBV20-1	SARTSGGEQY
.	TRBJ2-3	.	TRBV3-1	ASSQDQGYTDTQY
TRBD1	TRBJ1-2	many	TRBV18	ASSSGQTTNYGYT
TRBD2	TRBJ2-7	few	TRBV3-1	ASSREGLAGGPVYEQY
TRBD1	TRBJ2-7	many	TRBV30	AGGQGYYEQY
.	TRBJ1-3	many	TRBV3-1	ASSQDRRPDSGNTIY